Sequencing of this T cell receptor beta chain was carried out in a study of beta chain features in type 1 diabetes. Per donor, one heparinised blood draw averaged roughly 110 mL. Purity exceeding 95% was reached by all sorted populations. Study results and limitations: The study notes PCR might favor shorter templates equally in patients and controls.

Expressed TCRB transcripts were sequenced because the isolated RNA had all been reverse transcribed beforehand. Repertoires were generated with immunoSEQ multiplex PCR, while TCRdb's copy carries only in-frame clones and drops some. The sample records hundreds of thousands of clones, roughly 31% being singletons. J was trimmed by 0 bases and V by 1 base; bases with no gene match: 4. Germline CDR1 MGHDK, CDR2 SYGVNS. The CDR3 is made up of 17 amino acids. With respect to this clone: Its target is unknown.

The chain links TRBV25-1 to TRBJ2-3; 10 nucleotides agree with TRBD2. This clonotype was sampled from a man aged 18 to 30 in good health. Sequencing input: naive CD4+ T cells from blood. CDR3 DNA sequence: TGTGCCAGCAGTGAATCTCGGACTAGCGGTAGCACAGATACGCAGTATTTT. It translates to CASSESRTSGSTDTQYF. Filled out from reference TRBV25-1 and TRBJ2-3, the complete variable domain reads EADIYQTPRYLVIGTGKKITLECSQTMGHDKMYWYQQDPGMELHLIHYSYGVNSTEKGDLSSESTVSRIRTEHFPLTLESARPSHTSQYLCASSESRTSGSTDTQYFGPGTRLTVL.